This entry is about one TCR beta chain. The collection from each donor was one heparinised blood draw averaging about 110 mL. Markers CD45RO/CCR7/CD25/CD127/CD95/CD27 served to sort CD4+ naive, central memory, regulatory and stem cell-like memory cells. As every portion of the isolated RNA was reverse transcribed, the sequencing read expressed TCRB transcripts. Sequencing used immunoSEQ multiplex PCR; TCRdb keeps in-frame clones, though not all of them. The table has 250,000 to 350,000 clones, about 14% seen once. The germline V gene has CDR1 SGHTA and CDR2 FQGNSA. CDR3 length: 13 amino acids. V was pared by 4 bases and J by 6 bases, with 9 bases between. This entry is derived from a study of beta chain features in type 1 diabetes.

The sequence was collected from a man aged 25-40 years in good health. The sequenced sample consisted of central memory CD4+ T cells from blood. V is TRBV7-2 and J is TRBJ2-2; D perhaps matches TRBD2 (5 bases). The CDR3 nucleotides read TGTGCCAGCAGCTCCGACTACGCCGGGGAGCTGTTTTTT. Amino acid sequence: CASSSDYAGELFF.